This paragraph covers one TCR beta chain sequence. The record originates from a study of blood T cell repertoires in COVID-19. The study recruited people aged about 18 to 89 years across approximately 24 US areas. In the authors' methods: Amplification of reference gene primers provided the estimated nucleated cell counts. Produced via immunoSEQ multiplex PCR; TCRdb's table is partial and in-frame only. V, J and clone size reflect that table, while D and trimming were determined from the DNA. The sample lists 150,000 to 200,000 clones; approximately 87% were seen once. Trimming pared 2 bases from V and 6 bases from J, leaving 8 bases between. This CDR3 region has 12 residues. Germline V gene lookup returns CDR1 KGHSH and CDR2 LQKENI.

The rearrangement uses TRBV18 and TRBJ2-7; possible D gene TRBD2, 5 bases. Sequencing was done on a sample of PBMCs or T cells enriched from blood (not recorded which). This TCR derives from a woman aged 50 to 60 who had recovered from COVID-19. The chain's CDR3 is CASSPIASEQYF. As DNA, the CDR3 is TGTGCCAGCTCACCAATAGCGTCCGAGCAGTACTTC.